Presented here are 19 T cell receptor beta chains from one specimen sequenced in a study of beta chain features in type 1 diabetes. The study reverse transcribed the entire isolated RNA, so it sequenced expressed TCRB transcripts. Sequencing used immunoSEQ multiplex PCR; TCRdb keeps in-frame clones, though not all of them. The sample has hundreds of thousands of clones, about 63% seen once. Sequenced input: naive CD4+ T cells from blood. Receptors originate from a man aged 30 to 39 in good health.

In this sample, this clone turned up a few times. V gene TRBV7-9 combines with J gene TRBJ1-1; D not resolved. This CDR3 comprises 13 residues. Germline V CDR1 and CDR2: SEHNR, FQNEAQ (reference sequence). Trimming removed 4 bases from V and 5 bases from J, with 11 bases in between. CDR3: CASSSLWLTEAFF. The CDR3 DNA reads TGTGCCAGCAGCTCTCTCTGGTTGACTGAAGCTTTCTTT. The variable domain in full, completed from reference TRBV7-9 and TRBJ1-1, reads DTGVSQNPRHKITKRGQNVTFRCDPISEHNRLYWYRQTLGQGPEFLTYFQNEAQLEKSRLLSDRFSAERPKGSFSTLEIQRTEQGDSAMYLCASSSLWLTEAFFGQGTRLTVV.

This sequence joins TRBV10-3 and TRBJ2-1, with D possibly TRBD1 on 6 matching bases. CDR1 and CDR2 (germline): ENHRY, SYGVKD. The germline V and J ends were trimmed by 8 bases and 5 bases, with 13 bases remaining between them. The CDR3 sequence is 13 residues long. The CDR3 region has the DNA TGTGCCATCCAGGGGATAGGGAACAATGAGCAGTTCTTC. Amino acid sequence: CAIQGIGNNEQFF.

The chain links TRBV30 to TRBJ2-3; 11 positions agree with TRBD2. This CDR3 has 16 amino acids. Unmatched junction bases numbered 8, after V lost 5 bases and J lost 1 base. CDR1 is GTSNPN, CDR2 SVGIG, per germline (reference sequence). The CDR3 spells CAWGKLLAGGTDTQYF. The CDR3 nucleotides are TGTGCCTGGGGGAAGCTACTAGCGGGGGGCACAGATACGCAGTATTTT. The whole variable domain, filled in from reference TRBV30 and TRBJ2-3, reads SQTIHQWPATLVQPVGSPLSLECTVEGTSNPNLYWYRQAAGRGLQLLFYSVGIGQISSEVPQNLSASRPQDRQFILSSKKLLLSDSGFYLCAWGKLLAGGTDTQYFGPGTRLTVL.

This clone is a singleton in its sample. The chain recombines TRBV30 with TRBJ2-7, with 7 nucleotides matching TRBD1. Germline trimming cut 2 bases from V and 6 bases from J; bases unmatched to any gene: 10. The CDR3 has 14 residues. The germline V gene encodes CDR1 GTSNPN and CDR2 SVGIG (reference sequence). The CDR3 DNA reads as TGTGCCTGGAGTTACCACGACAGGGAGCGCGAGCAGTACTTC. Its protein product is CAWSYHDREREQYF.

The genes are TRBV28 and TRBJ2-5; 8 nucleotides align to TRBD1. Germline V gene lookup returns CDR1 MDHEN and CDR2 SYDVKM. The V gene end was trimmed by 3 bases and the J gene end by 1 base; junction bases not matched to a gene: 7. The CDR3 contains 16 residues. CDR3 residues: CASSFSGTGGQETQYF. CDR3 nucleotides: TGTGCCAGCAGTTTCTCCGGGACAGGAGGCCAAGAGACCCAGTACTTC. Full variable domain (outside the CDR3, taken from reference TRBV28 and TRBJ2-5): DVKVTQSSRYLVKRTGEKVFLECVQDMDHENMFWYRQDPGLGLRLIYFSYDVKMKEKGDIPEGYSVSREKKERFSLILESASTNQTSMYLCASSFSGTGGQETQYFGPGTRLLVL.

A word on this clone: Other DNA sequences in this sample translate to the same CDR3. The chain is built from TRBV30 and TRBJ2-2; perhaps TRBD1 as D (6 bases). The germline V and J ends were trimmed by 1 base and 6 bases, with 9 bases remaining between them. The CDR3 has 13 residues. From germline, CDR1 is GTSNPN and CDR2 SVGIG (reference sequence). As DNA, the CDR3 is TGTGCCTGGAGTGCACAGGGAGCCGGGGAGCTGTTTTTT. Protein product: CAWSAQGAGELFF.

The chain carries TRBV7-2 and TRBJ1-1, with D possibly being TRBD1 (5 bases). V lost 3 bases to trimming and J lost 1 base, with 6 bases between them. Germline CDR1 SGHTA, CDR2 FQGNSA. This CDR3 is built from 13 residues. This CDR3 is CASSFQGNTEAFF. In DNA, the CDR3 is TGTGCCAGCAGCTTTCAGGGGAACACTGAAGCTTTCTTT.

The chain is built from TRBV7-9 and TRBJ2-2; D perhaps matches TRBD2 (5 bases). V lost 5 bases and J 6 bases, leaving 16 bases between the germline ends. Per the germline V gene, CDR1 is SEHNR and CDR2 is FQNEAQ (reference sequence). The CDR3 spans 15 residues. DNA for the CDR3: TGTGCCAGCAGCCCCCCGGGATCAGGACCCGGGGAGCTGTTTTTT. Residues: CASSPPGSGPGELFF.

This clone has more than one count but fewer than ten. V is TRBV30 and J is TRBJ2-3, with 13 nucleotides matching TRBD2. The junction had 5 bases not matched to a gene; V was cut back by 0 bases and J by 5 bases. CDR3 length: 16 amino acids. CDR1 GTSNPN and CDR2 SVGIG come from the germline V gene (reference sequence). CDR3 sequence (DNA): TGTGCCTGGAGTGTACAACGGACTAGCGGGGGAGATACGCAGTATTTT. Its translation: CAWSVQRTSGGDTQYF.

The rearrangement joins TRBV4-2 to TRBJ2-7; 7 nucleotides agree with TRBD1. Germline CDR1 is LGHNA and CDR2 is YNFKEQ. The CDR3 runs to 14 residues. Trimming cost V 4 bases and J 2 bases; bases outside gene matches: 5. The CDR3 is CASSLETGTYEQYF. CDR3 nucleotide sequence: TGTGCCAGCAGCCTGGAGACAGGGACCTACGAGCAGTACTTC.

This clone was picked up a small number of times. The CDR3 is CASSLGQLTGELFF. The CDR3 coding sequence is TGTGCCAGCAGCTTGGGACAGCTCACCGGGGAGCTGTTTTTT. This chain joins TRBV5-6 and TRBJ2-2, with a tentative D call TRBD1 (5 bases). Trimming left V 0 bases short and J 4 bases short, with 7 bases between. The CDR3 is 14 amino acids. Germline values: CDR1 SGHDT, CDR2 YYEEEE.

The rearrangement joins TRBV30 to TRBJ2-5, with a possible D match to TRBD2 (5 bases). This CDR3 region has 14 residues. In germline, CDR1 is GTSNPN, CDR2 SVGIG (reference sequence). Trimming shortened V by 0 bases and J by 2 bases, and 10 bases separated the two germline ends. DNA of the CDR3: TGTGCCTGGAGTGTACTAGGAAGACAAGAGACCCAGTACTTC. Residues: CAWSVLGRQETQYF. The entire variable domain, with the rest obtained from reference TRBV30 and TRBJ2-5, is as follows: SQTIHQWPATLVQPVGSPLSLECTVEGTSNPNLYWYRQAAGRGLQLLFYSVGIGQISSEVPQNLSASRPQDRQFILSSKKLLLSDSGFYLCAWSVLGRQETQYFGPGTRLLVL.

The rearrangement links TRBV5-1 to TRBJ2-7; 9 bases are shared with TRBD1. CDR3 size: 14 residues. Germline CDR1 reads SGHRS; CDR2 reads YFSETQ. With 1 base clipped from V and 6 bases from J, the junction kept 5 bases outside the gene matches. The DNA of the CDR3 is TGCGCCAGCAGCTTGATCGGGACAGGGTCCGAGCAGTACTTC. This encodes CASSLIGTGSEQYF.

This clone was picked up one time. This chain connects TRBV10-3 to TRBJ2-1, with a tentative D call TRBD2 (6 bases). CDR1 and CDR2 (germline): ENHRY, SYGVKD. The CDR3 length is 15 residues. With 4 bases removed from V and 1 base from J, the gap between germline ends came to 11 bases. CDR3 DNA sequence: TGTGCCATCAGTGGTGTGGAGGGATCCTACAATGAGCAGTTCTTC. It translates to CAISGVEGSYNEQFF.

The chain joins TRBV11-2 to TRBJ1-6; 8 bases map to TRBD1. Germline CDR1 SGHAT, CDR2 FQNNGV. With 4 bases clipped from V and 7 bases from J, the junction kept 9 bases outside the gene matches. The CDR3 runs 16 residues. The CDR3 region has the DNA TGTGCCAGCAGCTCCAACCGACAGGGGAGGAATTCACCCCTCCACTTT. Its translation is CASSSNRQGRNSPLHF.

The gene calls are TRBV27 and TRBJ2-7, with 9 bases fitting TRBD1. V shed 6 bases, J shed 3 bases, and the junction held 9 bases outside the gene matches. The germline CDR1 and CDR2 sequences are MNHEY and SMNVEV (reference sequence). CDR3 length: 15 residues. CDR3 amino acids: CASRPLRDRVYEQYF. CDR3 nucleotides: TGTGCCAGCAGACCCCTCCGGGACAGGGTCTACGAGCAGTACTTC.

The V gene is TRBV25-1, the J gene TRBJ1-1, with D hard to call. This CDR3 is 13 amino acids long. V lost 4 bases to trimming and J lost 7 bases, with 13 bases between them. Germline values: CDR1 MGHDK, CDR2 SYGVNS. The CDR3 spells CASSAPEQLEAFF. In nucleotides, the CDR3 is TGTGCCAGCAGTGCCCCGGAACAGCTTGAAGCTTTCTTT.

This chain joins TRBV28 and TRBJ2-7; D remains unclear. V lost 3 bases and J lost 6, with 6 bases in between. The CDR3 runs to 11 residues. Looked up from germline, CDR1 is MDHEN and CDR2 is SYDVKM. DNA for the CDR3: TGTGCCAGCAGTTTGAGACGCGAGCAGTACTTC. Its protein product is CASSLRREQYF.

The V and J genes are TRBV29-1 and TRBJ2-1; 9 bases are a match to TRBD2. V was clipped by 4 bases and J by 9 bases; unmatched bases: 7. The CDR3 totals 13 residues. Germline lookup yields CDR1 SQVTM and CDR2 ANQGSEA. CDR3 loop: CSVGAGGPPEQFF. DNA of the CDR3: TGCAGCGTTGGCGCGGGGGGGCCTCCTGAGCAGTTCTTC.